The TCR beta chain described here comes from a study of shared clonotypes between healthy human individuals. Trimming removed 1 base from V and 4 bases from J, with 14 bases in between. Germline lookup yields CDR1 SGHVS and CDR2 FQNEAQ. The CDR3 is 17 amino acids. Clones were sequenced by immunoSEQ multiplex PCR, and TCRdb holds only the in-frame ones, with some missing. The table lists some 2,500,000 clones, under 95% of them singletons, with 0.37% in the top ten. The specimen was naive CD4+ T cells from PBMCs. The subset was: CD45RA+ positively selected. The receptor comes from a man aged 18 to 30 in good health. Some clones in this sample may be carry-over from other donors' samples. The chain links TRBV7-8 to TRBJ2-6; D possibly corresponds to TRBD2 (6 bases). CDR3 residues: CASSLEAGTGGANVLTF. The CDR3 nucleotides are TGTGCCAGCAGCTTAGAGGCGGGAACGGGAGGGGCCAACGTCCTGACTTTC. The entire variable domain, with the rest obtained from reference TRBV7-8 and TRBJ2-6, is as follows: GAGVSQSPRYKVAKRGQDVALRCDPISGHVSLFWYQQALGQGPEFLTYFQNEAQLDKSGLPSDRFFAERPEGSVSTLKIQRTQQEDSAVYLCASSLEAGTGGANVLTFGAGSRLTVL.